This TCR beta chain was observed in a study of cytomegalovirus exposure and HLA in healthy donors. Here immunoSEQ multiplex PCR was the method, and the copy in TCRdb shows in-frame clones only, minus some. The table shows around 300,000 clones, with roughly 85% occurring only once. The CDR3 spans 15 residues. Germline CDR1 is MRHNA and CDR2 is SNTAGT. V lost 2 bases to trimming and J lost 5 bases; unmatched junction nucleotides: 5. Sequencing was performed on PBMCs. This chain uses TRBV6-4 with TRBJ2-2, with 7 bases that match TRBD2. The sequence was collected from a woman younger than 30 in good health and CMV-seronegative. Written as DNA, the CDR3 is TGTGCCAGCAGTGACCGGGGGGAAGAAACCGGGGAGCTGTTTTTT. Protein product: CASSDRGEETGELFF.